These 6 T cell receptor beta chains came from one sample sequenced in a study of response to subunit inactivated influenza vaccine. TCRdb recomputed calls from the RT-PCR reads with MiXCR, one row per CDR3 protein. The repertoire has roughly 570,000 distinct CDR3 sequences, approximately 15% of them found once; the top ten carry approximately 10%. This sample comprised PBMCs from blood, obtained roughly 12 days after vaccination. These receptors originate from a man aged 45 to 65 who received an inactivated influenza vaccine.

V and J are TRBV5-1 and TRBJ2-2, with D maybe TRBD1 (6 bases). The CDR3 is 12 residues long. The V gene lost 4 bases and the J gene lost 7 bases, with 8 bases spanning the gap. CDR1 and CDR2 (germline): SGHRS, YFSETQ. The CDR3 reads CASSEQGGELFF. The CDR3 region has the DNA TGCGCCAGCAGCGAACAGGGCGGGGAGCTGTTTTTT.

V usage is TRBV12-5 and J usage is TRBJ2-2; no clear D gene. The length of the CDR3 is 12 residues. CDR1 and CDR2 from the germline V gene are LGHNT and FRNRAP. Trimming removed 5 bases from V and 3 bases from J, with 4 bases in between. The CDR3 protein is CASGLDTGELFF. CDR3 nucleotide sequence: TGTGCTAGTGGTCTAGACACCGGGGAGCTGTTTTTT.

Only a few counts were recorded for this clonotype. V usage is TRBV7-2 and J usage is TRBJ2-4; 9 bases line up with TRBD2. Germline V gene data show CDR1 as SGHTA and CDR2 as FQGNSA. The CDR3 contains 17 residues. Trimming took 1 base from V and 4 from J; bases not matched to a gene: 8. CDR3 nucleotide sequence: TGTGCCAGCAGCTTAGGCGTGACTAGCGGAAAAAAAAACATTCAGTACTTC. This sequence encodes CASSLGVTSGKKNIQYF.

This clonotype was picked up a small number of times. V gene TRBV5-1 combines with J gene TRBJ2-7; D possibly matches TRBD1 or TRBD2 (7 bases each). Trimming pared 0 bases from V and 6 bases from J, leaving 19 bases between. There are 16 residues in the CDR3. The germline V gene encodes CDR1 SGHRS and CDR2 YFSETQ. The CDR3 loop is CASSLAPNRGDSEQYF. CDR3 sequence (DNA): TGCGCCAGCAGCTTGGCGCCTAATCGGGGGGACAGCGAGCAGTACTTC.

The genes are TRBV10-3 and TRBJ2-5; 13 nucleotides line up with TRBD2. The CDR3 totals 17 residues. In germline, CDR1 is ENHRY, CDR2 SYGVKD. After removal of 4 bases from V and 3 bases from J, the junction contained 8 bases not matched to a gene. The CDR3 DNA reads as TGTGCCATCAGTGGACCTAACGGGACTAGCGGGGAAGAGACCCAGTACTTC. This translates into CAISGPNGTSGEETQYF.

This chain links TRBV11-2 with TRBJ2-1; 14 bases are a match to TRBD2. The germline CDR1 and CDR2 sequences are SGHAT and FQNNGV. CDR3 length: 19 amino acids. Unmatched junction bases numbered 9, after V lost 1 base and J lost 4 bases. CDR3 loop: CASSLVPGLAGARYNEQFF. In DNA form, the CDR3 reads TGTGCCAGCAGCTTAGTTCCGGGACTAGCGGGGGCCAGATACAATGAGCAGTTCTTC.